These T cell receptor beta chains were read from a single sample in a study of blood T cell repertoires in COVID-19. Measured with immunoSEQ multiplex PCR; TCRdb has only the in-frame clones, and not every one. The sample lists roughly 20,000 clones; over 60% were seen once. The sequenced sample was peripheral blood. These receptors came from a man in his 70s with COVID-19, enrolled during active disease. The CDR3 runs from the conserved cysteine through the conserved F or W. Fields, in order: clone size, D gene, V gene, J gene, CDR3 protein, CDR3 DNA. The D gene is left open where the match is weak. Not every row has a clone size; where given, it reads once, few, many or a size class.

clone size: NA
D gene: TRBD2
V gene: TRBV7-9
J gene: TRBJ2-2
CDR3 protein: CASSLGAGGPGGELFF
CDR3 DNA: TGTGCCAGCAGCTTAGGGGCGGGAGGCCCCGGCGGGGAGCTGTTTTTT

clone size: NA
D gene: TRBD1
V gene: TRBV3-1/TRBV3-2
J gene: TRBJ2-2
CDR3 protein: CASSHRGWTGELFF
CDR3 DNA: TGTGCCAGCAGCCACAGGGGGTGGACCGGGGAGCTGTTTTTT

clone size: NA
D gene: NA
V gene: TRBV28
J gene: TRBJ1-2
CDR3 protein: CASLGTPRANYGYTF
CDR3 DNA: TGTGCCAGCCTCGGGACACCTAGAGCTAACTATGGCTACACCTTC

clone size: once
D gene: TRBD2
V gene: TRBV5-4
J gene: TRBJ2-7
CDR3 protein: CASSGNGTSRREQYF
CDR3 DNA: TGTGCCAGCAGCGGAAACGGGACTAGCCGGAGGGAGCAGTACTTC

clone size: NA
D gene: TRBD2
V gene: TRBV10-3
J gene: TRBJ2-7
CDR3 protein: CAISESTLAVHEQYF
CDR3 DNA: TGTGCCATCAGTGAGTCGACACTAGCGGTCCACGAGCAGTACTTC

clone size: few
D gene: TRBD1
V gene: TRBV7-9
J gene: TRBJ2-5
CDR3 protein: CASSQDREIWRETQYF
CDR3 DNA: TGTGCCAGCAGTCAGGACAGGGAAATATGGAGAGAGACCCAGTACTTC

clone size: NA
D gene: NA
V gene: TRBV6-4
J gene: TRBJ1-4
CDR3 protein: CASSGRGGKLFF
CDR3 DNA: TGTGCCAGCAGTGGCCGCGGAGGTAAACTGTTTTTT

clone size: NA
D gene: NA
V gene: TRBV28
J gene: TRBJ1-4
CDR3 protein: CASSSPRGWGGEKLFF
CDR3 DNA: TGTGCCAGCAGTTCCCCTAGGGGTTGGGGTGGGGAAAAACTGTTTTTT

clone size: NA
D gene: NA
V gene: TRBV6-4
J gene: TRBJ2-1
CDR3 protein: CASSEGSHNEQFF
CDR3 DNA: TGTGCCAGCAGTGAGGGCAGCCACAATGAGCAGTTCTTC

clone size: NA
D gene: NA
V gene: TRBV6-5
J gene: TRBJ1-1
CDR3 protein: CASSYWGGGAEAFF
CDR3 DNA: TGTGCCAGCAGTTACTGGGGGGGCGGCGCTGAAGCTTTCTTT

clone size: NA
D gene: TRBD1
V gene: TRBV7-2
J gene: TRBJ2-5
CDR3 protein: CASSSWDRGGETQYF
CDR3 DNA: TGTGCCAGCAGCTCCTGGGACAGGGGTGGGGAGACCCAGTACTTC

clone size: NA
D gene: TRBD2
V gene: TRBV19
J gene: TRBJ2-5
CDR3 protein: CASSIGGRAQGTQYF
CDR3 DNA: TGTGCCAGTAGTATCGGCGGGAGGGCCCAAGGGACCCAGTACTTC

clone size: once
D gene: TRBD1
V gene: TRBV27
J gene: TRBJ1-2
CDR3 protein: CASRRTGSYGYTF
CDR3 DNA: TGTGCCAGCAGACGGACAGGGTCCTATGGCTACACCTTC

clone size: NA
D gene: NA
V gene: TRBV7-9
J gene: TRBJ1-5
CDR3 protein: CASSLEGGVGQPQHF
CDR3 DNA: TGTGCCAGCAGCTTAGAAGGGGGAGTAGGTCAGCCCCAGCATTTT

clone size: NA
D gene: NA
V gene: TRBV13
J gene: TRBJ2-2
CDR3 protein: CASRAGTGELFF
CDR3 DNA: TGTGCCAGTAGGGCGGGGACCGGGGAGCTGTTTTTT

clone size: NA
D gene: NA
V gene: TRBV2
J gene: TRBJ2-1
CDR3 protein: CASSEWAIRSYNEQFF
CDR3 DNA: TGTGCCAGCAGTGAATGGGCCATCCGCTCCTACAATGAGCAGTTCTTC

clone size: NA
D gene: NA
V gene: TRBV21-1
J gene: TRBJ2-7
CDR3 protein: CASRKGQGICEQYF
CDR3 DNA: TGTGCCAGCAGGAAAGGACAGGGTATATGCGAGCAGTACTTC

clone size: NA
D gene: NA
V gene: TRBV7-2
J gene: TRBJ2-3
CDR3 protein: CASSLDRVADTQYF
CDR3 DNA: TGTGCCAGCAGCTTAGACAGGGTCGCGGATACGCAGTATTTT

clone size: NA
D gene: NA
V gene: TRBV3-1/TRBV3-2
J gene: TRBJ1-1
CDR3 protein: CASSQAGTWSTEAFF
CDR3 DNA: TGTGCCAGCAGCCAAGCCGGGACATGGAGCACTGAAGCTTTCTTT

clone size: NA
D gene: TRBD1
V gene: TRBV27
J gene: TRBJ1-5
CDR3 protein: CASSFKGAPGGPQHF
CDR3 DNA: TGTGCCAGCAGTTTTAAGGGGGCGCCGGGTGGGCCCCAGCATTTT

clone size: NA
D gene: TRBD1
V gene: TRBV19
J gene: TRBJ1-2
CDR3 protein: CASSVDRVYTF
CDR3 DNA: TGTGCCAGTAGTGTCGACAGGGTTTACACCTTC

clone size: NA
D gene: TRBD2
V gene: TRBV7-7
J gene: TRBJ2-3
CDR3 protein: CASSLMAGGPNPADTQYF
CDR3 DNA: TGTGCCAGCAGCTTAATGGCGGGAGGGCCTAATCCGGCAGATACGCAGTATTTT

clone size: NA
D gene: TRBD1
V gene: TRBV6-5
J gene: TRBJ1-2
CDR3 protein: CASSLQGLYGYTF
CDR3 DNA: TGTGCCAGCAGTTTACAGGGGCTCTATGGCTACACCTTC

clone size: NA
D gene: TRBD1
V gene: TRBV9
J gene: TRBJ1-2
CDR3 protein: CASSFGQGEGYTF
CDR3 DNA: TGTGCCAGCAGCTTCGGACAGGGGGAAGGCTACACCTTC

clone size: medium-sized
D gene: NA
V gene: TRBV11-2
J gene: TRBJ2-3
CDR3 protein: CASSPKGTFTTDTQYF
CDR3 DNA: TGTGCCAGCAGCCCGAAGGGGACTTTTACCACAGATACGCAGTATTTT

clone size: NA
D gene: NA
V gene: TRBV6-6
J gene: TRBJ1-6
CDR3 protein: CASSYSEGNSPLHF
CDR3 DNA: TGTGCCAGCAGTTACTCGGAGGGGAACTCACCCCTCCACTTT

clone size: NA
D gene: TRBD1
V gene: TRBV24-1
J gene: TRBJ2-7
CDR3 protein: CATSGGTGNFGEQYF
CDR3 DNA: TGTGCCACCAGTGGTGGGACAGGGAATTTCGGTGAGCAGTACTTC

clone size: NA
D gene: NA
V gene: TRBV27
J gene: TRBJ2-2
CDR3 protein: CASSLRTRTGELFF
CDR3 DNA: TGTGCCAGCAGTTTACGGACACGAACCGGGGAGCTGTTTTTT

clone size: NA
D gene: NA
V gene: TRBV3-1/TRBV3-2
J gene: TRBJ1-1
CDR3 protein: CASSPNFADRNTEAFF
CDR3 DNA: TGTGCCAGCAGCCCCAATTTCGCCGACAGGAACACTGAAGCTTTCTTT

clone size: NA
D gene: TRBD1
V gene: TRBV3-1/TRBV3-2
J gene: TRBJ1-5
CDR3 protein: CASSQGAGNQPQHF
CDR3 DNA: TGTGCCAGCTCCCAGGGGGCAGGGAATCAGCCCCAGCATTTT

clone size: NA
D gene: TRBD1
V gene: TRBV11-2
J gene: TRBJ2-7
CDR3 protein: CASSLKRTGDYEQYF
CDR3 DNA: TGTGCCAGCAGCTTAAAAAGGACAGGGGACTATGAGCAGTACTTC

clone size: few
D gene: NA
V gene: TRBV18
J gene: TRBJ2-1
CDR3 protein: CASSPWQRLSSYNEQFF
CDR3 DNA: TGTGCCAGCTCACCCTGGCAGCGGCTTAGCTCCTACAATGAGCAGTTCTTC

clone size: NA
D gene: NA
V gene: TRBV15
J gene: TRBJ1-5
CDR3 protein: CATSRARLSNQPQHF
CDR3 DNA: TGTGCCACCAGCAGAGCTCGTTTGAGCAATCAGCCCCAGCATTTT

clone size: NA
D gene: NA
V gene: TRBV7-9
J gene: TRBJ1-6
CDR3 protein: CASSLFPPNSPLHF
CDR3 DNA: TGTGCCAGCAGCTTATTTCCCCCGAATTCACCCCTCCACTTT

clone size: NA
D gene: TRBD2
V gene: TRBV3-1/TRBV3-2
J gene: TRBJ2-7
CDR3 protein: CASTTAGLAGGPTYEQYF
CDR3 DNA: TGTGCCAGCACCACAGCTGGGCTAGCGGGGGGCCCAACCTACGAGCAGTACTTC

clone size: once
D gene: NA
V gene: TRBV27
J gene: TRBJ2-7
CDR3 protein: CASSRGDSNYEQYF
CDR3 DNA: TGTGCCAGCAGTCGCGGAGACTCAAACTACGAGCAGTACTTC

clone size: NA
D gene: TRBD1
V gene: TRBV9
J gene: TRBJ1-3
CDR3 protein: CASSVGPGTGNSGNTIYF
CDR3 DNA: TGTGCCAGCAGCGTAGGTCCCGGGACAGGAAACTCTGGAAACACCATATATTTT

clone size: medium-sized
D gene: NA
V gene: TRBV5-1
J gene: TRBJ2-3
CDR3 protein: CASSGAGLTQVTDTQYF
CDR3 DNA: TGCGCCAGCTCCGGTGCAGGCCTCACACAAGTCACAGATACGCAGTATTTT

clone size: NA
D gene: NA
V gene: TRBV30
J gene: TRBJ1-3
CDR3 protein: CARGLRSGNTIYF
CDR3 DNA: TGTGCCCGCGGACTTCGCTCTGGAAACACCATATATTTT

clone size: NA
D gene: TRBD1
V gene: TRBV5-1
J gene: TRBJ1-2
CDR3 protein: CASSPEGAGGYTF
CDR3 DNA: TGCGCCAGCAGCCCGGAGGGGGCGGGGGGCTACACCTTC

clone size: NA
D gene: NA
V gene: TRBV4-1
J gene: TRBJ1-4
CDR3 protein: CASSQDGTPRGKLFF
CDR3 DNA: TGCGCCAGCAGCCAAGACGGGACGCCAAGGGGGAAACTGTTTTTT

clone size: NA
D gene: NA
V gene: TRBV5-5
J gene: TRBJ1-5
CDR3 protein: CASSSGLYNQPQHF
CDR3 DNA: TGTGCCAGCAGCTCCGGACTTTACAATCAGCCCCAGCATTTT

clone size: NA
D gene: NA
V gene: TRBV28
J gene: TRBJ2-7
CDR3 protein: CAIRAGSTYEQYF
CDR3 DNA: TGTGCCATCCGGGCGGGGTCGACCTACGAGCAGTACTTC

clone size: NA
D gene: NA
V gene: TRBV4-3
J gene: TRBJ1-5
CDR3 protein: CASSEAPWGGNQPQHF
CDR3 DNA: TGCGCCAGCAGCGAAGCCCCGTGGGGGGGCAATCAGCCCCAGCATTTT

clone size: NA
D gene: NA
V gene: TRBV18
J gene: TRBJ1-3
CDR3 protein: CASSPQTTGAGNTIYF
CDR3 DNA: TGTGCCAGCTCACCACAAACGACGGGGGCTGGAAACACCATATATTTT

clone size: NA
D gene: NA
V gene: TRBV5-1
J gene: TRBJ1-4
CDR3 protein: CASSPGLMATNEKLFF
CDR3 DNA: TGCGCCAGCAGCCCGGGTTTAATGGCAACTAATGAAAAACTGTTTTTT

clone size: NA
D gene: TRBD1
V gene: TRBV19
J gene: TRBJ1-2
CDR3 protein: CASSPTRGADYGYTF
CDR3 DNA: TGTGCCAGTAGTCCCACCAGGGGGGCTGACTATGGCTACACCTTC

clone size: NA
D gene: NA
V gene: TRBV7-9
J gene: TRBJ1-4
CDR3 protein: CASTLRGELFF
CDR3 DNA: TGTGCCAGCACCCTACGGGGGGAACTGTTTTTT

clone size: NA
D gene: TRBD1
V gene: TRBV5-1
J gene: TRBJ1-1
CDR3 protein: CASRGQGMNTEAFF
CDR3 DNA: TGCGCCAGCAGGGGACAGGGAATGAACACTGAAGCTTTCTTT

clone size: few
D gene: NA
V gene: TRBV30
J gene: TRBJ1-5
CDR3 protein: CAWSQQVAGSNQPQHF
CDR3 DNA: TGTGCCTGGAGCCAACAGGTTGCAGGGAGCAATCAGCCCCAGCATTTT

clone size: NA
D gene: TRBD1
V gene: TRBV6-5
J gene: TRBJ1-6
CDR3 protein: CASIGGNSPLHF
CDR3 DNA: TGTGCCAGCATAGGGGGCAATTCACCCCTCCACTTT